This TCR beta chain was retrieved from a study of blood T cell repertoires in COVID-19. Study-wide context: PBMCs, B-cell-depleted T cells, or T cells provided the cDNA or gDNA that made up the material.

The CDR3 spans 13 residues. In germline, CDR1 is SGHDN, CDR2 FVKESK. Authors' processing steps: Amplification with reference gene primers provided the estimates of nucleated cell counts. Only in-frame clones appear in the TCRdb table, and some are missing; sequencing was by immunoSEQ multiplex PCR. That table furnishes V, J and clone size, whereas the DNA furnished D and trimming. This table holds under 60,000 clones, roughly 83% found once. This clone was counted between two and nine times. An end of the junction differs from the germline gene, which may be a read error. Sequenced: peripheral blood. This chain links TRBV14 with TRBJ2-7, with 7 nucleotides matching TRBD1. The clonotype comes from a man aged 25-45 years with COVID-19, enrolled during active disease. CDR3 DNA sequence: TGTGCCAGCAGCCCTGGACAGGCCTACGCGCAGTACTTC. Protein sequence: CASSPGQAYAQYF.